This T cell receptor (beta chain) was recovered during a study of cytomegalovirus exposure and HLA in healthy donors. Germline values: CDR1 MNHNS, CDR2 SASEGT. There are 17 residues in the CDR3. V dropped 4 bases and J dropped 4 bases, with 23 bases sitting between them. Use of 60 Vbeta and 13 Jbeta primers characterized the PCR. Sequencing used immunoSEQ multiplex PCR; TCRdb keeps in-frame clones, though not all of them. The repertoire has approximately 170,000 clones, approximately 75% of them found once; the top ten carry approximately 1.4%. The gene calls are TRBV6-1 and TRBJ2-7; weak D call: TRBD2 (6 bases). The material sequenced was PBMCs. The source of this sequence is a girl aged 10 to 17 in good health and CMV-seronegative. CDR3 nucleotide sequence: TGTGCCAGCAGTGGGAGGATGGGAGGCTCGTTTTTGTACGAGCAGTACTTC. Its protein product is CASSGRMGGSFLYEQYF.